This TCR beta chain is from a study of blood T cell repertoires in COVID-19 (dated by TCRdb to the early 2020s). For context, the study as a whole: The collaborator samples originated in the United States, Italy and Spain and spanned the acute and convalescent phases of COVID-19. HLA class I and class II types, where available, came from metadata supplied by the sample provider rather than from assay-based typing. The repertoires were made available in a free public database intended to serve as a resource for research on the immune response to SARS-CoV-2. The samples were drawn from two sources: the first 160 participants of the ongoing ImmuneRACE study, and over 1,000 subjects contributed by 6 global collaborators. The prospective study material was composed of cDNA or gDNA derived from T cells, B-cell-depleted T cells, or PBMCs. The dataset comprised deeply sampled blood TCRbeta repertoires from subjects exposed to, actively infected with, or recovered from COVID-19. The sample metadata nearly always contained a de-identified subject ID, COVID-19 status, age in years and sex. General conclusions and limits of the study: The amount of clinical and demographic metadata varied by source and participant and was provided uncurated.

This clone has just a few counts. The target of this receptor is not known. No clone much larger than this one lies a single base away; base qualities are absent. The CDR3 holds 14 amino acids from the cysteine to the phenylalanine. The retained sequence is limited to the CDR3, 42 bases, with the frame set at the first base. CDR1 GTSNPN and CDR2 SVGIG are derived from the germline V gene (reference sequence). V and J lose 5 bases and 6 bases, and a span of 14 bases separates them. The immunoSEQ Assay, a bias-controlled multiplex PCR, was used to amplify TCRbeta CDR3 regions from genomic DNA. The authors processed their data as follows. The number of nucleated cells in each sample was estimated from the amplification of reference gene primers within the assay. To quantify the absolute abundance of each unique TCRbeta CDR3 rearrangement, sequence reads were collapsed and filtered. For each sample, productive Simpson clonality was calculated as the square root of Simpson's diversity index across productive rearrangements. TCRdb took this table from immuneACCESS and kept in-frame rearrangements with V and J called. Such tables lack part of the clones; where checked against another copy, unresolved V genes explain under half of the gap, and the rest is unexplained. Clonal size and the V and J genes are those of that table, whereas D and trimming came from the DNA. This sample holds around 150,000 clones; 84% were observed only once. Jointly, the top ten make up approximately 8.9% of the sample.

At one collaborating source in Seattle, patients were enrolled during active infection and were followed longitudinally through the course of disease. Whole blood was collected in K2EDTA tubes by collaborating institutions according to the institutions' own protocols. Collaborator samples were shipped for TCRbeta analysis as frozen whole blood, isolated PBMCs, or DNA extracted from either sample type. Sequences were obtained from peripheral blood. Recombination connected TRBV30 to TRBJ1-6; matching of 6 bases hints at TRBD1 as the D gene. This clonotype was obtained from a man between 25 and 39 years old with COVID-19, enrolled during active disease. At the DNA level, the sequence is TGTGCCTGGTGGCACCGGGACACTAATTCACCCCTCCACTTT. It codes for CAWWHRDTNSPLHF.